The 16 T cell receptor beta chains in this list originate from one sample, sequenced in a study of T cell changes during pregnancy in multiple sclerosis. Sequenced by immunoSEQ multiplex PCR; TCRdb stores in-frame clones only, minus some. This table holds tens of thousands of clones, roughly 90% found once. Sequenced here: CD8+ T cells from peripheral blood mononuclear cells, sampled in the third trimester of pregnancy. These TCRs come from a female donor with multiple sclerosis, enrolled in a pregnancy study.

With regard to this clone: Within the sample, other DNA sequences also encode this same CDR3. V and J are TRBV27 and TRBJ2-7; 8 nucleotides line up with TRBD2. There are 14 residues in the CDR3. Germline loops: CDR1 MNHEY, CDR2 SMNVEV (reference sequence). V was pared by 2 bases and J by 2 bases, with 2 bases of the junction left unmatched. CDR3 loop: CASSLAGGPYEQYF. The CDR3 bases are TGTGCCAGCAGTTTAGCGGGAGGCCCCTACGAGCAGTACTTC.

CDR3 DNA: TGCGCCAGCAGCCAAGAGGACAGGGGGCACTACGAGCAGTACTTC. Protein: CASSQEDRGHYEQYF. This sequence joins TRBV4-3 and TRBJ2-7, with TRBD1 identical over 11 bases. Germline V gene data show CDR1 as LGHNA and CDR2 as YSLEER. V shed 0 bases, J shed 3 bases, and the junction held 1 base outside the gene matches. The CDR3 runs to 15 residues.

The chain recombines TRBV28 with TRBJ2-1; 10 nucleotides align to TRBD2. V was pared by 6 bases and J by 0 bases, with 11 bases of the junction left unmatched. The germline CDR1 and CDR2 sequences are MDHEN and SYDVKM. The CDR3 has 18 amino acids. CDR3 coding DNA: TGTGCCAGCAGATCCCCGGGACTAGCGACCAGCTCCTACAATGAGCAGTTCTTC. Translation: CASRSPGLATSSYNEQFF. Using reference TRBV28 and TRBJ2-1 for the parts outside the CDR3, the full variable domain is DVKVTQSSRYLVKRTGEKVFLECVQDMDHENMFWYRQDPGLGLRLIYFSYDVKMKEKGDIPEGYSVSREKKERFSLILESASTNQTSMYLCASRSPGLATSSYNEQFFGPGTRLTVL.

The CDR3 sequence: CASSEGETDTQYF. The CDR3 nucleotides are TGTGCCAGCAGTGAAGGAGAGACAGATACGCAGTATTTT. The rearrangement links TRBV6-1 to TRBJ2-3, with D hard to call. CDR3 length: 13 residues. Between the trimmed V and J ends, which lost 1 base and 3 bases, there was a span of 5 bases. Germline lookup yields CDR1 MNHNS and CDR2 SASEGT.

The chain has TRBV19 and TRBJ2-7; TRBD1 might be the D (5 bases). Per the germline V gene, CDR1 is LNHDA and CDR2 is SQIVND (reference sequence). The CDR3 contains 14 residues. V gave up 4 bases and J gave up 4 bases, with 14 bases separating them. The CDR3 is CASSRSQGRYEQYF. CDR3 sequence (DNA): TGTGCCAGTAGTAGGAGCCAGGGTAGGTACGAGCAGTACTTC.

The rearrangement uses TRBV28 and TRBJ2-7, with D uncertain. The CDR3 is 14 residues long. Germline V gene lookup returns CDR1 MDHEN and CDR2 SYDVKM. The germline V and J ends were trimmed by 3 bases and 2 bases, with 11 bases remaining between them. CDR3 coding DNA: TGTGCCAGCAGTTTGTATGCCTACCCCTACGAGCAGTACTTC. As protein: CASSLYAYPYEQYF.

V gene TRBV10-3 combines with J gene TRBJ2-7; 9 bases line up with TRBD2. The ends lost 7 bases at V and 3 bases at J; junction bases unmatched: 7. Germline values: CDR1 ENHRY, CDR2 SYGVKD. The CDR3 is 14 amino acids. The CDR3 sequence: CAITSETSGYEQYF. CDR3 nucleotides: TGTGCCATCACCTCAGAGACTAGCGGCTACGAGCAGTACTTC.

The chain carries TRBV11-3 and TRBJ2-7, with a possible D match to TRBD1 (5 bases). The V gene's germline CDR1 is SGHNT and CDR2 YENEEA. This CDR3 has 16 amino acids. Trimming left V 4 bases short and J 0 bases short, with 16 bases between. The DNA for the CDR3 is TGTGCCAGCAGCTCTCCTGGCGCAGGGTTCTCCTACGAGCAGTACTTC. Translation: CASSSPGAGFSYEQYF.

The chain has TRBV21-1 and TRBJ2-7; the table's D call of TRBD2 was not tested on the DNA. TRBV21-1 is described as a pseudogene. The CDR3 is 18 residues long. The CDR3 DNA reads TGTGCCAGCAGCAAGGAGGTAAAGACTAGCGGGATGTCCTACGAGCAGTACTTC. It yields the protein CASSKEVKTSGMSYEQYF.

The V call is TRBV7-6, the J call TRBJ2-7; 8 nucleotides align to TRBD1. CDR1 is SGHVS and CDR2 is FNYEAQ in the germline V gene. The CDR3 sequence is 21 residues long. V shed 1 base, J shed 0 bases, and the junction held 20 bases outside the gene matches. The CDR3 sequence is CASSLGSLRQGYLRPSYEQYF. CDR3 DNA sequence: TGTGCCAGCAGCTTAGGATCCCTCCGACAGGGGTATTTGCGGCCCTCCTACGAGCAGTACTTC.

The J gene is TRBJ2-2, the V gene TRBV12-5; TRBD1 agrees at 10 bases. Germline-derived CDR1 and CDR2 are LGHNT and FRNRAP. CDR3 size: 17 residues. The trim removed 7 bases at V and 6 bases at J, leaving 14 bases unmatched. The CDR3 reads CASDTTEGTGESGELFF. DNA for the CDR3: TGTGCTAGTGACACAACAGAAGGGACAGGGGAGTCCGGGGAGCTGTTTTTT.

The rearrangement joins TRBV28 to TRBJ1-3, with a tentative D call TRBD1 (6 bases). This CDR3 comprises 15 residues. V lost 6 bases and J 0 bases, leaving 12 bases between the germline ends. From germline, CDR1 is MDHEN and CDR2 SYDVKM. This CDR3 is CASRQTGNSGNTIYF. As DNA, the CDR3 is TGTGCCAGCAGACAGACAGGAAACTCTGGAAACACCATATATTTT.

This clone has only one observation. V and J are TRBV29-1 and TRBJ2-1; 8 bases are a match to TRBD2. The V gene end was trimmed by 0 bases and the J gene end by 2 bases; junction bases not matched to a gene: 6. Germline V gene sequence: CDR1 SQVTM, CDR2 ANQGSEA. The CDR3 is 16 residues long. In DNA form, the CDR3 reads TGCAGCGTTGAAGATACAAGCGGGAGTGCCTACAATGAGCAGTTCTTC. It is translated as CSVEDTSGSAYNEQFF.

This clone turned up a few times. The genes are TRBV4-3 and TRBJ1-4, with a tentative D call TRBD1 (5 bases). This CDR3 is 15 amino acids long. Germline V gene lookup returns CDR1 LGHNA and CDR2 YSLEER. Between the trimmed V and J ends, which lost 1 base and 7 bases, there was a span of 13 bases. The DNA of the CDR3 is TGCGCCAGCAGCCAAGGGGTGGGGGGGAGTGAAAAACTGTTTTTT. Amino acid sequence: CASSQGVGGSEKLFF.

In its sample, this clone was seen once. The rearrangement joins TRBV5-1 to TRBJ2-7; TRBD2 aligns across 11 bases. In germline, CDR1 is SGHRS, CDR2 YFSETQ. The CDR3 sequence is 17 residues long. V dropped 0 bases and J dropped 6; count of bases not matched to a gene: 11. CDR3 residues: CASSLATGGLAGLEQYF. As DNA, the CDR3 is TGCGCCAGCAGCTTGGCCACCGGAGGACTAGCGGGTCTCGAGCAGTACTTC.

To note about this clone: One junction end does not reproduce the germline sequence, and a read error may be involved. This chain joins TRBV7-7 and TRBJ2-2, with a weak D call TRBD1 (6 bases). Germline values: CDR1 SSHAT, CDR2 FNYEAQ (reference sequence). The CDR3 has 16 residues. DNA of the CDR3: TGTGCTAGCAGCCTAGAGGTGGGGGCCTCATCCGGGGAGCTGTTTTTT. Its translation is CASSLEVGASSGELFF.